This TCR beta chain derives from a study of T cell responses to AZD1222 COVID-19 vaccine. General observations from the study: White British donors predominated, females outnumbered males, and clonal diversity was possibly underestimated. Repertoire sampling happened only post peak T cell response.

Generated by immunoSEQ multiplex PCR, the TCRdb table keeps only in-frame clones and is missing some. The sample includes approximately 130,000 clones, approximately 85% of them seen just once. Comments on this clone: Its matching antigen is unknown.

V lost 1 base and J 1 base, leaving 4 bases between the germline ends. Germline V CDR1 and CDR2: MNHEY, SVGAGI. The CDR3 spans 13 residues. The source material was peripheral blood, sampled 28 days after the second dose of the MenACWY control vaccine. This chain uses TRBV6-5 with TRBJ1-2; no firm D call. This clonotype originated in an adult who received the MenACWY meningococcal vaccine as a control. CDR3 coding DNA: TGTGCCAGCAGTTACTACCTTAACTATGGCTACACCTTC. It encodes CASSYYLNYGYTF.